These 26 T cell receptor beta chains were all obtained from the same sample, sequenced in a study of cytomegalovirus exposure and HLA in healthy donors. In the PCR, 60 Vbeta and 13 Jbeta primers were used. The protocol was immunoSEQ multiplex PCR, while the TCRdb copy is restricted to in-frame clones and leaves out a portion. Of around 110,000 clones in the sample, about 68% were seen once. The sample taken for sequencing was PBMCs. Every receptor here comes from a woman aged 40 to 50 in good health and CMV-seropositive.

The rearrangement links TRBV27 to TRBJ2-2; 8 positions agree with TRBD1. The J segment lost 1 base and the V segment lost 1 base, leaving 5 bases of the junction unmatched. This CDR3 comprises 17 residues. Germline CDR1 and CDR2: MNHEY and SMNVEV (reference sequence). The CDR3 DNA reads as TGTGCCAGCAGTTTATGGGTAGGACAGGGGAACACCGGGGAGCTGTTTTTT. As protein: CASSLWVGQGNTGELFF.

The chain joins TRBV25-1 to TRBJ1-1, with 8 positions matching TRBD1. V lost 7 bases and J lost 3; bases outside the gene matches: 4. The CDR3 runs 13 residues. Germline assignment: CDR1 MGHDK and CDR2 SYGVNS. CDR3: CASIRGQDTEAFF. In DNA, the CDR3 is TGTGCCAGCATTAGGGGACAGGACACTGAAGCTTTCTTT.

This chain joins TRBV15 and TRBJ2-1; D might be TRBD2 (6 bases). The length of the CDR3 is 15 residues. Trimming stripped 4 bases from V and 6 bases from J, with 16 bases between. In germline, CDR1 is LNHNV, CDR2 YYDKDF (reference sequence). The CDR3 loop is CATSKTGVQGNEQFF. The CDR3 DNA sequence: TGTGCCACCAGCAAGACGGGGGTGCAGGGCAATGAGCAGTTCTTC.

The J gene is TRBJ2-7, the V gene TRBV6-1, with 11 bases that match TRBD1. Germline values: CDR1 MNHNS, CDR2 SASEGT. This CDR3 comprises 16 residues. J lost 1 base, V lost 4 bases, and 6 bases had no gene match. CDR3 sequence (DNA): TGTGCCAGCAGTGGGACAGGGGGCGCCCCATCCTACGAGCAGTACTTC. Translating gives CASSGTGGAPSYEQYF.

CDR3 coding DNA: TGCGCCAGCAGCAGAGCCAGCGGGAGAGAGGCCTCCTACAATGAGCAGTTCTTC. Translated, it gives CASSRASGREASYNEQFF. The rearrangement uses TRBV4-3 and TRBJ2-1; TRBD2 aligns across 8 bases. Germline CDR1 and CDR2: LGHNA and YSLEER. V lost 5 bases to trimming and J lost 0 bases; unmatched junction nucleotides: 12. This CDR3 region has 18 residues.

The table lists this clone with a count of one. This rearrangement joins TRBV27 to TRBJ2-1; D is possibly TRBD2 (5 bases). The germline V gene encodes CDR1 MNHEY and CDR2 SMNVEV (reference sequence). The CDR3 loop spans 12 amino acids. V lost 1 base, J lost 9 bases, and 7 bases lay in between. CDR3 residues: CASSLLAGEQFF. CDR3 nucleotide sequence: TGTGCCAGCAGTTTATTGGCGGGTGAGCAGTTCTTC.

This chain connects TRBV30 to TRBJ2-7; a possible D gene is TRBD2 (7 bases). This CDR3 is built from 13 residues. Germline V gives CDR1 GTSNPN, CDR2 SVGIG (reference sequence). The germline V and J ends were trimmed by 5 bases and 4 bases, with 15 bases remaining between them. CDR3 region: CAWEGGAQYEQYF. The CDR3 region has the DNA TGTGCCTGGGAGGGGGGGGCGCAGTACGAGCAGTACTTC.

This chain connects TRBV9 to TRBJ2-7; TRBD2 might be the D (6 bases). V lost 0 bases, J lost 4 bases, and 14 bases lay in between. CDR1 SGDLS and CDR2 YYNGEE come from the germline V gene. The CDR3 covers 15 residues. The CDR3 loop reads CASSVETGVSYEQYF. CDR3 nucleotides: TGTGCCAGCAGCGTAGAGACGGGAGTGAGTTACGAGCAGTACTTC.

The chain combines TRBV9 with TRBJ2-1; 8 bases fit TRBD2. The junction had 9 bases not matched to a gene; V was cut back by 5 bases and J by 5 bases. Germline V lookup: CDR1 SGDLS, CDR2 YYNGEE. The CDR3 runs 15 residues. The CDR3 here is CASSAGTRGNNEQFF. The CDR3 DNA sequence: TGTGCCAGCAGTGCCGGGACTAGGGGTAACAATGAGCAGTTCTTC. Using reference TRBV9 and TRBJ2-1 for the parts outside the CDR3, the full variable domain is DSGVTQTPKHLITATGQRVTLRCSPRSGDLSVYWYQQSLDQGLQFLIQYYNGEERAKGNILERFSAQQFPDLHSELNLSSLELGDSALYFCASSAGTRGNNEQFFGPGTRLTVL.

This clone has just one count. This CDR3 is CASGTGQGIYEQYF. CDR3 nucleotides: TGTGCCAGCGGAACGGGACAGGGTATATACGAGCAGTACTTC. This rearrangement joins TRBV6-5 to TRBJ2-7; 9 nucleotides agree with TRBD1. Germline V CDR1 and CDR2: MNHEY, SVGAGI. The CDR3 is 14 amino acids. The ends lost 8 bases at V and 4 bases at J; junction bases unmatched: 9.

V and J are TRBV7-3 and TRBJ2-6; no clear D gene. The CDR3 extends over 16 amino acids. V dropped 5 bases and J dropped 0 bases, with 11 bases sitting between them. Germline assignment: CDR1 SGHTA and CDR2 FQGTGA. The CDR3: CASSAAQVSGANVLTF. The DNA of the CDR3 is TGTGCCAGCAGCGCCGCGCAAGTCTCTGGGGCCAACGTCCTGACTTTC.

This chain connects TRBV28 to TRBJ1-1; TRBD1 aligns across 7 bases. The CDR3 contains 14 residues. J gave up 4 bases and V 6 bases, and 8 bases lay outside the gene matches. In germline, CDR1 is MDHEN, CDR2 SYDVKM. The CDR3 spells CASSPGQLGTEAFF. Here the CDR3 DNA reads TGTGCCAGCAGCCCGGGACAGTTGGGCACTGAAGCTTTCTTT.

The chain couples TRBV29-1 to TRBJ2-1; a possible D gene is TRBD2 (6 bases). Trimming removed 7 bases at V and 6 bases at J, with 16 bases between. Germline CDR1 and CDR2: SQVTM and ANQGSEA. The CDR3 extends over 13 amino acids. The CDR3 spells CSAPSTSLNEQFF. CDR3 bases: TGCAGCGCCCCTAGCACTAGCCTCAATGAGCAGTTCTTC.

The chain joins TRBV4-2 to TRBJ2-7, with a tentative D call TRBD2 (5 bases). The CDR3 is made up of 15 amino acids. Trimming took 0 bases from V and 0 from J, leaving 9 bases between them. The V gene's germline CDR1 is LGHNA and CDR2 YNFKEQ. The CDR3 loop reads CASSQDTGSSYEQYF. The CDR3 DNA is TGTGCCAGCAGCCAAGATACGGGGAGCTCCTACGAGCAGTACTTC.

This clone was observed a handful of times. This chain connects TRBV12-1 to TRBJ1-2. TRBV12-1 is annotated as a pseudogene. The CDR3 covers 14 residues. CDR3 nucleotides: TGTGCCAGCAGCCGAACTACACGGGGGATTGGCTACACCTTC. Its translation: CASSRTTRGIGYTF.

In its sample, this clone was seen a few times. The chain couples TRBV5-1 to TRBJ1-1; weak D call: TRBD1 (6 bases). The CDR3 contains 13 residues. Germline loops: CDR1 SGHRS, CDR2 YFSETQ. Trimming cost V 4 bases and J 11 bases, with 18 bases left between them. CDR3 nucleotides: TGCGCCAGCAGCGATCCGTCCGGACAGCCCGCTTTCTTT. Translation gives CASSDPSGQPAFF.

The CDR3, as DNA: TGTGCCTGGGGGTTGCGGGCGGGCGAAAAACTGTTTTTT. Its protein is CAWGLRAGEKLFF. V gene TRBV30 combines with J gene TRBJ1-4; D remains unclear. Trimming pared 5 bases from V and 8 bases from J, leaving 15 bases between. CDR1 GTSNPN and CDR2 SVGIG come from the germline V gene (reference sequence). CDR3 size: 13 residues. The full variable domain, in which reference TRBV30 and TRBJ1-4 provide the parts outside the CDR3, is SQTIHQWPATLVQPVGSPLSLECTVEGTSNPNLYWYRQAAGRGLQLLFYSVGIGQISSEVPQNLSASRPQDRQFILSSKKLLLSDSGFYLCAWGLRAGEKLFFGSGTQLSVL.

This clone was observed a few times. The chain joins TRBV6-6 to TRBJ2-7, with D tentatively TRBD2 (5 bases). Germline lookup yields CDR1 MNHNY and CDR2 SVGAGI (reference sequence). The CDR3 is made up of 11 amino acids. V was shortened by 7 bases and J by 6 bases, with 10 bases between the two germline ends. The CDR3 reads CASISAGEQYF. Here the CDR3 DNA reads TGTGCCAGCATTTCGGCGGGCGAGCAGTACTTC.

The chain joins TRBV5-1 to TRBJ1-4; D is possibly TRBD1 (6 bases). This CDR3 contains 15 residues. Germline V gives CDR1 SGHRS, CDR2 YFSETQ. With 2 bases removed from V and 4 bases from J, the gap between germline ends came to 12 bases. DNA of the CDR3: TGCGCCAGCAGCTTAGGCCAGGGGAGTAATGAAAAACTGTTTTTT. Translated, it gives CASSLGQGSNEKLFF.

Regarding this clone: Other DNA sequences in this specimen translate into the identical CDR3. The DNA of the CDR3 is TGTGCCTTGACAGGGGTAAACACCGGGGAGCTGTTTTTT. Translated: CALTGVNTGELFF. J is TRBJ2-2 and V is TRBV30; 8 bases map to TRBD1. CDR1 and CDR2 (germline): GTSNPN, SVGIG (reference sequence). The CDR3 loop spans 13 amino acids. Unmatched junction bases numbered 3, after V lost 7 bases and J lost 2 bases.

The chain has TRBV7-2 and TRBJ1-1; 12 nucleotides match TRBD1. With 1 base clipped from V and 11 bases from J, the junction kept 5 bases outside the gene matches. The CDR3 loop spans 14 amino acids. Germline CDR1 SGHTA, CDR2 FQGNSA. The CDR3 bases are TGTGCCAGCAGCTTAGTCGGGACAGGGGGCTCGGCTTTCTTT. The encoded protein is CASSLVGTGGSAFF.

The chain carries TRBV28 and TRBJ2-1; weak D call: TRBD1 (5 bases). Germline CDR1 MDHEN, CDR2 SYDVKM. The CDR3 has 14 residues. V was trimmed by 5 bases and J by 0 bases, leaving 8 bases between them. DNA for the CDR3: TGTGCCAGCAGTACAGACAGCTCCTACAATGAGCAGTTCTTC. This sequence encodes CASSTDSSYNEQFF.

The chain combines TRBV30 with TRBJ2-2, with TRBD2 identical over 7 bases. This CDR3 is 14 amino acids long. Germline V gives CDR1 GTSNPN, CDR2 SVGIG (reference sequence). V gave up 0 bases and J gave up 8 bases; unmatched junction bases: 6. The CDR3 DNA is TGTGCCTGGAGTGTAAAGGCTAGCGGAGGGGAGCTGTTTTTT. Its protein is CAWSVKASGGELFF. The full variable domain, with the rest looked up from reference TRBV30 and TRBJ2-2, is SQTIHQWPATLVQPVGSPLSLECTVEGTSNPNLYWYRQAAGRGLQLLFYSVGIGQISSEVPQNLSASRPQDRQFILSSKKLLLSDSGFYLCAWSVKASGGELFFGEGSRLTVL.

The chain uses TRBV4-3 and TRBJ2-2; D is perhaps TRBD1 (5 bases). V was shortened by 0 bases and J by 9 bases, with 11 bases between the two germline ends. Looked up from germline, CDR1 is LGHNA and CDR2 is YSLEER. The CDR3 is 14 amino acids. For the CDR3, the DNA is TGCGCCAGCAGCCAAGACAACAGGCCCTGGGAGCTGTTTTTT. Translating it yields CASSQDNRPWELFF.

This sequence joins TRBV5-1 and TRBJ2-5; 7 nucleotides match TRBD2. Germline CDR1 is SGHRS and CDR2 is YFSETQ. The CDR3 runs 16 residues. The V and J ends lost 0 bases and 1 base, in that order; junction bases with no gene match: 6. CDR3 sequence reads: CASSLVAGGAQETQYF. CDR3 nucleotides: TGCGCCAGCAGCTTGGTAGCGGGCGGCGCCCAAGAGACCCAGTACTTC.

CDR3 in amino acids: CASSLDAQGRAGELFF. The CDR3 DNA is TGCGCCAGCAGCTTGGATGCTCAGGGGAGGGCCGGGGAGCTGTTTTTT. This chain links TRBV5-1 with TRBJ2-2, with a tentative D call TRBD2 (7 bases). The CDR3 runs to 16 residues. V was clipped by 0 bases and J by 6 bases, with 15 bases between them. Germline V lookup: CDR1 SGHRS, CDR2 YFSETQ.